One T cell receptor beta chain is described in this entry. This record comes from a study of T cell changes during pregnancy in multiple sclerosis. The assay was immunoSEQ multiplex PCR, and TCRdb's table has in-frame clones only and misses some. The repertoire holds roughly 75,000 clones, with 90% to 95% as singletons. Germline CDR1 reads SGHDN; CDR2 reads FVKESK. V was pared by 0 bases and J by 2 bases, with 8 bases between. The CDR3 runs to 15 residues. Material: peripheral blood, obtained after pregnancy. V is TRBV14 and J is TRBJ2-1; D is uncertain. The sequence was obtained from a female donor in good health, enrolled as a control in a pregnancy study. CDR3 amino acids: CASSQETGTYNEQFF. The CDR3 bases are TGTGCCAGCAGCCAAGAAACGGGTACCTACAATGAGCAGTTCTTC.